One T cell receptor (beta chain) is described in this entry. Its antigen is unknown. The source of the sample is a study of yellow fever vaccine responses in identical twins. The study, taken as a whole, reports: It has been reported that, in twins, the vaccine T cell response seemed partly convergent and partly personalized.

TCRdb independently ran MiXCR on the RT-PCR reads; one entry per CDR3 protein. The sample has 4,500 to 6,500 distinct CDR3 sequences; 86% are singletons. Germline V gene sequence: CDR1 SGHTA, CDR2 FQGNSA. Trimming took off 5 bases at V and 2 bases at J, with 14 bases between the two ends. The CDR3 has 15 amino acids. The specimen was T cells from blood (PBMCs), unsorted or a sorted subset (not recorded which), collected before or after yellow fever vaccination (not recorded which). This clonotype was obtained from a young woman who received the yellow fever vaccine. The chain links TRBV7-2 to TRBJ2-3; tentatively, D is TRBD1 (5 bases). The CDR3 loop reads CASSPLGAYTDTQYF. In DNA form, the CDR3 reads TGTGCCAGCAGCCCCCTTGGGGCGTACACAGATACGCAGTATTTT.